This T cell receptor (beta chain) was profiled in a study of blood T cell repertoires in COVID-19. Sequencing was performed with immunoSEQ multiplex PCR; in TCRdb, only in-frame clones are kept and a portion is missing. Of about 120,000 clones detected, around four fifths appear once; the ten largest clones hold approximately 15%. Germline V gene data show CDR1 as ENHRY and CDR2 as SYGVKD. The CDR3 runs to 12 residues. The ends were cut back, 6 bases at V and 5 bases at J, with 10 bases in the middle. This clone has only a few counts. Material for sequencing was peripheral blood. The chain links TRBV10-3 to TRBJ2-5; D is perhaps TRBD1 (6 bases). The receptor was derived from a woman in her sixties with acute or convalescent COVID-19. CDR3 DNA sequence: TGTGCCATCAGGGGGGCAGTGGAGACCCAGTACTTC. Protein sequence: CAIRGAVETQYF.